These 30 T cell receptor beta chains were sequenced from one sample in a study of somatic mutations in cytotoxic T cells in rheumatoid arthritis. The data were produced by immunoSEQ multiplex PCR, yet TCRdb's version contains in-frame clones alone and is incomplete. The sample yields around 15,000 clones, approximately 80% seen once. Material for sequencing was CD8+ T cells sorted from blood. The origin of the receptors is an adult with rheumatoid arthritis.

The J gene is TRBJ2-7, the V gene TRBV28, with D perhaps TRBD1 or TRBD2 (5 bases each). With 5 bases removed from V and 2 bases from J, the gap between germline ends came to 13 bases. The CDR3 contains 14 residues. Germline assignment: CDR1 MDHEN and CDR2 SYDVKM. The DNA of the CDR3 is TGTGCCAGCAGTCGTATCGGGACGGCCTACGAGCAGTACTTC. Its translation is CASSRIGTAYEQYF.

J is TRBJ2-7 and V is TRBV2, with 9 bases lining up with TRBD2. V lost 2 bases to trimming and J lost 6 bases; unmatched junction nucleotides: 8. The CDR3 sequence is 15 residues long. Germline CDR1 is SNHLY and CDR2 is FYNNEI. CDR3 in amino acids: CASSERASGIGEQYF. The CDR3 bases are TGTGCCAGCAGTGAAAGAGCTAGCGGGATTGGCGAGCAGTACTTC. Drawing the rest from reference TRBV2 and TRBJ2-7, the complete variable domain is EPEVTQTPSHQVTQMGQEVILRCVPISNHLYFYWYRQILGQKVEFLVSFYNNEISEKSEIFDDQFSVERPDGSNFTLKIRSTKLEDSAMYFCASSERASGIGEQYFGPGTRLTVT.

This clone appeared a single time. The rearrangement uses TRBV19 and TRBJ2-7; the D gene could be TRBD1 or TRBD2 (6 bases each). The CDR3 runs to 15 residues. Germline V gene lookup returns CDR1 LNHDA and CDR2 SQIVND (reference sequence). Trimming cost V 6 bases and J 5 bases, with 20 bases left between them. The CDR3 protein is CASSPSNLGGNEQYF. The CDR3 DNA is TGTGCCAGTAGCCCCTCGAACCTCGGGGGCAACGAGCAGTACTTC.

This clone was seen only once. V gene TRBV27 combines with J gene TRBJ1-5; no reliable D call. There are 13 residues in the CDR3. Trimming cost V 3 bases and J 3 bases, with 6 bases left between them. Germline lookup yields CDR1 MNHEY and CDR2 SMNVEV (reference sequence). The CDR3 DNA reads TGTGCCAGCAGTTTTTTCCTCAATCAGCCCCAGCATTTT. Translated, it gives CASSFFLNQPQHF.

The V call is TRBV9, the J call TRBJ2-1, with 11 bases identical to TRBD2. The CDR3 spans 14 residues. Germline CDR1 reads SGDLS; CDR2 reads YYNGEE. The V segment lost 6 bases and the J segment 8 bases; nucleotides outside the gene matches: 7. In DNA, the CDR3 is TGTGCCAGCACTCCCACTAGCGGGAGCTATGAGCAGTTCTTC. Its protein product is CASTPTSGSYEQFF.

The V gene is TRBV9, the J gene TRBJ2-3, with TRBD2 matching over 8 bases. After removal of 0 bases from V and 3 bases from J, the junction contained 6 bases not matched to a gene. The CDR3 is 16 amino acids. Germline CDR1 is SGDLS and CDR2 is YYNGEE. CDR3 coding DNA: TGTGCCAGCAGCGTAGCCGGGGGGGGATCGACAGATACGCAGTATTTT. Translated, it gives CASSVAGGGSTDTQYF.

J is TRBJ2-1 and V is TRBV7-9; D is possibly TRBD1 (6 bases). V lost 0 bases to trimming and J lost 8 bases, with 11 bases between them. This CDR3 has 14 residues. The germline V gene encodes CDR1 SEHNR and CDR2 FQNEAQ (reference sequence). The chain's CDR3 is CASSLANGQHEQFF. The CDR3 DNA is TGTGCCAGCAGCTTAGCGAACGGACAGCATGAGCAGTTCTTC.

The rearrangement uses TRBV13 and TRBJ2-1, with 11 bases lining up with TRBD2. The ends lost 5 bases at V and 0 bases at J; junction bases unmatched: 9. CDR1 is PRHDT and CDR2 is FYEKMQ in the germline V gene (reference sequence). The CDR3 consists of 18 residues. DNA of the CDR3: TGTGCCAGCAGCCCACAAGGGACTAGCGGAAGCTCCTACAATGAGCAGTTCTTC. Protein sequence: CASSPQGTSGSSYNEQFF. Full variable domain (rest looked up from reference TRBV13 and TRBJ2-1): AAGVIQSPRHLIKEKRETATLKCYPIPRHDTVYWYQQGPGQDPQFLISFYEKMQSDKGSIPDRFSAQQFSDYHSELNMSSLELGDSALYFCASSPQGTSGSSYNEQFFGPGTRLTVL.

The rearrangement joins TRBV19 to TRBJ1-2; TRBD1 might be the D (5 bases). The V gene's germline CDR1 is LNHDA and CDR2 SQIVND (reference sequence). The CDR3 is made up of 22 amino acids. Trimming removed 1 base at V and 8 bases at J, with 38 bases between. The CDR3 loop is CASSIVLGSALYGDGSSGGYTF. The CDR3 DNA reads TGTGCCAGTAGTATAGTTTTAGGGTCTGCGCTCTACGGGGACGGTTCTTCGGGCGGCTACACCTTC.

The chain carries TRBV25-1 and TRBJ2-1; the match to TRBD1 covers 8 bases. With V trimmed by 4 bases and J by 9 bases, 17 bases remained unmatched. CDR3 size: 17 residues. Germline V gene data show CDR1 as MGHDK and CDR2 as SYGVNS. The CDR3 region is CASSGAVGTGARGEQFF. For the CDR3, the DNA is TGTGCCAGCAGTGGGGCCGTTGGGACAGGCGCGAGGGGTGAGCAGTTCTTC.

The rearrangement links TRBV27 to TRBJ2-1, with unresolved D. CDR1 and CDR2 (germline): MNHEY, SMNVEV (reference sequence). Between the trimmed V and J ends, which lost 6 bases and 0 bases, there was a span of 15 bases. The CDR3 sequence is 16 residues long. The CDR3, as DNA: TGTGCCAGCAGCCGTCTCTACTATAGCTCCTACAATGAGCAGTTCTTC. Translation gives CASSRLYYSSYNEQFF.

The chain links TRBV11-2 to TRBJ2-7, with D uncertain. This CDR3 is 11 amino acids long. Germline V CDR1 and CDR2: SGHAT, FQNNGV. The ends were cut back, 4 bases at V and 2 bases at J, with 3 bases in the middle. Written as DNA, the CDR3 is TGTGCCAGCAGCTGGACCTACGAGCAGTACTTC. Residues: CASSWTYEQYF.

The chain combines TRBV13 with TRBJ2-1, with a tentative D call TRBD2 (7 bases). Germline assignment: CDR1 PRHDT and CDR2 FYEKMQ (reference sequence). Trimming shortened V by 3 bases and J by 7 bases, and 16 bases separated the two germline ends. The length of the CDR3 is 15 residues. The DNA for the CDR3 is TGTGCCAGCAGCTTTAGGGGGGGCCTTTCTAATGAGCAGTTCTTC. Protein: CASSFRGGLSNEQFF.

The rearrangement joins TRBV27 to TRBJ2-2; either TRBD1 or TRBD2 may supply D (6 bases each). With 4 bases removed from V and 2 bases from J, the gap between germline ends came to 17 bases. Germline V lookup: CDR1 MNHEY, CDR2 SMNVEV (reference sequence). CDR3 length: 17 amino acids. CDR3 amino acids: CASSSHQGRLNTGELFF. The CDR3 DNA follows: TGTGCCAGCAGTTCTCACCAGGGGAGGTTAAACACCGGGGAGCTGTTTTTT.

This clone was seen more than once but under ten times. The chain has TRBV2 and TRBJ2-2; 14 bases fit TRBD2. CDR1 and CDR2 from the germline V gene are SNHLY and FYNNEI. V trimming: 3 bases; J trimming: 6 bases; junction bases outside the gene matches: 9. The CDR3 is 18 residues long. As DNA, the CDR3 is TGTGCCAGCAGTGAGGGGGGGGGACTAGCGGGAGCCCCCGGGGAGCTGTTTTTT. This gives the protein CASSEGGGLAGAPGELFF. The variable domain in full, completed from reference TRBV2 and TRBJ2-2, reads EPEVTQTPSHQVTQMGQEVILRCVPISNHLYFYWYRQILGQKVEFLVSFYNNEISEKSEIFDDQFSVERPDGSNFTLKIRSTKLEDSAMYFCASSEGGGLAGAPGELFFGEGSRLTVL.

The chain combines TRBV19 with TRBJ2-7; no clear D gene. The length of the CDR3 is 15 residues. The V and J ends lost 5 bases and 2 bases respectively, with 16 bases between them. Per the germline V gene, CDR1 is LNHDA and CDR2 is SQIVND (reference sequence). The CDR3 loop reads CASSSGPSFTYEQYF. CDR3 sequence (DNA): TGTGCCAGTAGTTCCGGGCCAAGTTTTACCTACGAGCAGTACTTC.

V is TRBV15 and J is TRBJ1-3; no definite D call. Germline V CDR1 and CDR2: LNHNV, YYDKDF (reference sequence). This CDR3 region has 16 residues. The ends were cut back, 3 bases at V and 0 bases at J, with 12 bases in the middle. The CDR3: CATSSGQRSSGNTIYF. CDR3 sequence (DNA): TGTGCCACCAGCAGTGGGCAAAGGAGCTCTGGAAACACCATATATTTT.

The chain has TRBV6-4 and TRBJ2-1; TRBD2 matches 7 bases. Germline V gene sequence: CDR1 MRHNA, CDR2 SNTAGT. This CDR3 comprises 15 residues. V lost 3 bases, J lost 6 bases, and 8 bases stayed unmatched. CDR3 region: CASSEGTTLRNEQFF. CDR3 sequence (DNA): TGTGCCAGCAGTGAAGGGACTACCCTCCGCAATGAGCAGTTCTTC.

The chain links TRBV30 to TRBJ1-5, with TRBD1 as a possible D gene (5 bases). The CDR3 consists of 14 residues. Trimming took off 3 bases at V and 6 bases at J, with 15 bases between the two ends. Germline CDR1 is GTSNPN and CDR2 is SVGIG (reference sequence). CDR3 sequence: CAWSGGAGAQPQHF. CDR3 in DNA: TGTGCCTGGAGCGGAGGGGCCGGGGCTCAGCCCCAGCATTTT.

The gene calls are TRBV10-3 and TRBJ2-3, with 12 positions matching TRBD2. V was pared by 3 bases and J by 0 bases, with 7 bases of the junction left unmatched. In germline, CDR1 is ENHRY, CDR2 SYGVKD. This CDR3 comprises 18 residues. As DNA, the CDR3 is TGTGCCATCAGTGATGCTAGCGGGAGGGCCTCAAGCACAGATACGCAGTATTTT. Protein sequence: CAISDASGRASSTDTQYF.

The chain is built from TRBV28 and TRBJ2-7; unclear D gene. V lost 5 bases to trimming and J lost 4 bases, with 9 bases between them. Germline CDR1 is MDHEN and CDR2 is SYDVKM. This CDR3 region has 12 residues. The CDR3 here is CASSLTEYEQYF. CDR3 nucleotides: TGTGCCAGCAGTCTGACTGAGTACGAGCAGTACTTC.

The genes are TRBV27 and TRBJ2-5, with 10 bases aligning to TRBD2. Per the germline V gene, CDR1 is MNHEY and CDR2 is SMNVEV (reference sequence). Germline trimming cut 5 bases from V and 5 bases from J; bases unmatched to any gene: 11. This CDR3 spans 16 amino acids. This chain's CDR3 is CASSGFPSGGAETQYF. In nucleotides, the CDR3 is TGTGCCAGCAGTGGGTTTCCCAGCGGGGGGGCGGAGACCCAGTACTTC.

The J gene is TRBJ2-1, the V gene TRBV27, with D perhaps assigned TRBD1 or TRBD2 (5 bases each). This CDR3 is built from 16 residues. V dropped 8 bases and J dropped 4 bases, with 21 bases sitting between them. Germline CDR1 and CDR2: MNHEY and SMNVEV (reference sequence). The CDR3 reads CASGINRDGRYNEQFF. CDR3 bases: TGTGCCAGCGGTATAAACCGGGACGGACGATACAATGAGCAGTTCTTC.

The chain combines TRBV19 with TRBJ2-1; 11 nucleotides line up with TRBD2. This CDR3 is 15 amino acids long. Germline V gene data show CDR1 as LNHDA and CDR2 as SQIVND (reference sequence). After removal of 4 bases from V and 4 bases from J, the junction contained 3 bases not matched to a gene. Here the CDR3 DNA reads TGTGCCAGTAGTAGTGCTAGCGGGAGGTACAATGAGCAGTTCTTC. Encoded protein: CASSSASGRYNEQFF.

V usage is TRBV4-2 and J usage is TRBJ2-7; 9 nucleotides align to TRBD1. The CDR3 length is 15 residues. Germline lookup yields CDR1 LGHNA and CDR2 YNFKEQ. V lost 4 bases and J lost 3; bases outside the gene matches: 7. The CDR3 nucleotides read TGTGCCAGCAGCCCGAACCCGGGACAGGGCTACGAGCAGTACTTC. Its protein is CASSPNPGQGYEQYF.

This clone has more than one count but fewer than ten. The V gene is TRBV6-5, the J gene TRBJ2-1; D is ambiguous. V was shortened by 2 bases and J by 5 bases, with 7 bases between the two germline ends. CDR3 size: 13 residues. CDR1 and CDR2 (germline): MNHEY, SVGAGI. This CDR3 is CASSYGPDNEQFF. The CDR3 DNA reads TGTGCCAGCAGTTACGGTCCCGACAATGAGCAGTTCTTC.

The chain combines TRBV4-1 with TRBJ1-1; D may be TRBD1 (6 bases). Deletions cut 1 base from V and 2 bases from J, with 14 bases between. The CDR3 runs 16 residues. Germline V gene data show CDR1 as MGHRA and CDR2 as YSYEKL. The CDR3 nucleotides read TGCGCCAGCAGCCAAGCCCTTTCGGACAGAAACACTGAAGCTTTCTTT. Protein sequence: CASSQALSDRNTEAFF.

The V gene is TRBV28, the J gene TRBJ1-2; the match to TRBD1 covers 7 bases. CDR3 length equals 15 residues. Germline V CDR1 and CDR2: MDHEN, SYDVKM. Unmatched junction bases numbered 8, after V lost 3 bases and J lost 4 bases. The CDR3 here is CASSFSRQGVYGYTF. The CDR3 nucleotides read TGTGCCAGCAGTTTTTCCAGACAGGGAGTCTATGGCTACACCTTC.

The V gene is TRBV27, the J gene TRBJ1-4, with D perhaps TRBD1 (6 bases). Trimming pared 5 bases from V and 0 bases from J, leaving 19 bases between. The V gene's germline CDR1 is MNHEY and CDR2 SMNVEV (reference sequence). The CDR3 covers 18 residues. CDR3 DNA: TGTGCCAGCAGTGCCATGACAGGATATAGGGCAACTAATGAAAAACTGTTTTTT. It translates to CASSAMTGYRATNEKLFF.

The chain joins TRBV28 to TRBJ2-7; 7 bases map to TRBD1. Germline CDR1 is MDHEN and CDR2 is SYDVKM. J gave up 2 bases and V 2 bases, and 9 bases lay outside the gene matches. The CDR3 has 16 amino acids. The CDR3 nucleotides read TGTGCCAGCAGTTTAACGACAGGGCCTAGGGCCTACGAGCAGTACTTC. This gives the protein CASSLTTGPRAYEQYF.